This TCR beta chain was documented in a study of identical twins. Study-wide findings and caveats: In cord blood, abundant beta clonotypes had fewer insertions; memory showed no trend.

Carrying unique molecular identifiers, the cDNA also gained a universal primer site through template switching. TCRdb reprocessed the 5' RACE reads with MiXCR, giving one entry per CDR3 protein. The sample has 1.5 million to 2 million distinct CDR3 sequences, about 32% seen once. This clonotype occurred a few times. Its antigen remains unidentified. The V gene end was trimmed by 1 base and the J gene end by 3 bases; junction bases not matched to a gene: 8. Germline CDR1 and CDR2: SEHNR and FQNEAQ (reference sequence). There are 16 residues in the CDR3. Sequenced material: cord blood. The chain employs TRBV7-9 and TRBJ2-7; the match to TRBD1 covers 8 bases. The TCR comes from a newborn girl in good health. The CDR3 sequence is CASSLVPTGGVYEQYF. As DNA, the CDR3 is TGTGCCAGCAGCTTAGTCCCTACAGGGGGAGTCTACGAGCAGTACTTC.